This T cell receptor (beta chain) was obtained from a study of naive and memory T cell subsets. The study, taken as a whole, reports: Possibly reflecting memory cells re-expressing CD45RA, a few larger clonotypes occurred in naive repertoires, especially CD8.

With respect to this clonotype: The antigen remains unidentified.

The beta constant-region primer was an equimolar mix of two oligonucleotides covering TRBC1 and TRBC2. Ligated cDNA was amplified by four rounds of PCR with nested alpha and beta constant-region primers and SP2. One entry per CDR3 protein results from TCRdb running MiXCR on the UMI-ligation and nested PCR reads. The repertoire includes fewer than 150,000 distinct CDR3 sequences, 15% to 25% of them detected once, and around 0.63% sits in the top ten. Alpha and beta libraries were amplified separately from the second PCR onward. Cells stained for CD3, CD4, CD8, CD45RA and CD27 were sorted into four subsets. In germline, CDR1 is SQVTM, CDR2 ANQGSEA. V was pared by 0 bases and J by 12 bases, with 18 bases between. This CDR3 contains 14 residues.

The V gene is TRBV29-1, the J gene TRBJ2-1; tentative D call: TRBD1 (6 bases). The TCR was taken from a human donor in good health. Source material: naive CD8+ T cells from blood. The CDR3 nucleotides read TGCAGCGTTGAAGAGGGGACACTTTGGATTGGGCAGTTCTTC. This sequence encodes CSVEEGTLWIGQFF.